Listed below are T cell receptor beta chains from one sample, sequenced in a study of blood T cell repertoires in COVID-19. Sequencing used immunoSEQ multiplex PCR; TCRdb keeps in-frame clones, though not all of them. The sample comprises 90,000 or so clones, roughly 83% of which are singletons, and over 10% rests with the top ten. The sample taken for sequencing was peripheral blood. These receptors came from a human donor in a cohort sampled during active COVID-19. Each CDR3 is given with its conserved first and last residue. The D gene is left open where the match is weak. Clone size is shown for a subset of rows, as once, few, many or a class of expanded clone.

v_gene	d_gene	abundance	j_gene	CDR3nt	CDR3aa
TRBV19	.	.	TRBJ1-6	TGTGCCAGTAGTATAGAGAGCTCCTATAATTCACCCCTCCACTTT	CASSIESSYNSPLHF
TRBV9	TRBD1	.	TRBJ1-6	TGTGCCAGCAGCGTAACGACAGGGTTGGATTCACCCCTCCACTTT	CASSVTTGLDSPLHF
TRBV9	TRBD2	few	TRBJ2-2	TGTGCCAGCAGCCCTAGGGGAGGGCAGGGCACCGGGGAGCTGTTTTTT	CASSPRGGQGTGELFF
TRBV7-8	.	many	TRBJ1-5	TGTGCCAGCAGCTTTGGACAGATTAGCAATCAGCCCCAGCATTTT	CASSFGQISNQPQHF
TRBV5-1	.	.	TRBJ2-2	TGCGCCAGCAGCCGAGTTCCCAGGGGGGCTAACACCGGGGAGCTGTTTTTT	CASSRVPRGANTGELFF
TRBV19	TRBD1	.	TRBJ2-5	TGTGCCAGTAGTATTACCGGGACAGCCCAAGAGACCCAGTACTTC	CASSITGTAQETQYF
TRBV11-3	.	.	TRBJ2-3	TGTGCCAGCAGCTTAGAGTCGGCGGCAACGCAGTATTTT	CASSLESAATQYF
TRBV11-2	.	many	TRBJ2-1	TGTGCCAGCAGCTTAGACCCGGGCAGGGGTATGCGTGAGCAGTTCTTC	CASSLDPGRGMREQFF
TRBV19	.	.	TRBJ1-3	TGTGCCAGTACCCCCGTGTCTGGAAACACCATATATTTT	CASTPVSGNTIYF
TRBV19	TRBD1	.	TRBJ2-1	TGTGCCAGTGAATTGACAGGGGGTTACAATGAGCAGTTCTTC	CASELTGGYNEQFF
TRBV19	.	.	TRBJ1-5	TGTGCCAGTAGTAGCAACAGGTTGGGCAATCAGCCCCAGCATTTT	CASSSNRLGNQPQHF
TRBV5-5	.	.	TRBJ2-3	TGTGCCAGCAGCTTGGGGGGCGCCGGATCAGATACGCAGTATTTT	CASSLGGAGSDTQYF
TRBV4-1	.	.	TRBJ2-5	TGCGCCAGCAGCCAAGAATGGGCCAAAGAGACCCAGTACTTC	CASSQEWAKETQYF
TRBV5-1	TRBD1	.	TRBJ1-6	TGCGCCAGCAGAACCGGGACAGGGGGCTCTAATTCACCCCTCCACTTT	CASRTGTGGSNSPLHF
TRBV30	.	.	TRBJ2-2	TGTGCCTGGAGTAGGCGGGATGACGGGGAGCTGTTTTTT	CAWSRRDDGELFF
TRBV27	.	.	TRBJ1-2	TGTGCCAGCACAGGGGTGGGATATGGCTACACCTTC	CASTGVGYGYTF
TRBV10-1	TRBD1	once	TRBJ2-7	TGCGCCAGCAGTGTCAGGGGGCTCGAGCAGTACTTC	CASSVRGLEQYF
TRBV12-3/TRBV12-4	.	.	TRBJ2-3	TGTGCCAGCACCTCAGCGGATACGCAGTATTTT	CASTSADTQYF
TRBV27	.	few	TRBJ1-1	TGTGCCAGCAGCCCCGTTAGCCCAGGGGTGGGTACTGAAGCTTTCTTT	CASSPVSPGVGTEAFF
TRBV2	TRBD1	.	TRBJ1-2	TGTGCCAGCAGCATAACCGGGACAGGGTCTCCTAACTATGGCTACACCTTC	CASSITGTGSPNYGYTF
TRBV5-1	TRBD1	once	TRBJ2-3	TGCGCCAGCAAGGACGGGACAGGGGCCACAGATACGCAGTATTTT	CASKDGTGATDTQYF
TRBV7-8	.	.	TRBJ1-2	TGTGCCAGCAGCCCTCGGGGAGATGGCTACACCTTC	CASSPRGDGYTF
TRBV4-3	TRBD2	.	TRBJ2-3	TGCGCCAGCAGCCGTAGCGGGGCCCTCCCCGCCGCAGATACGCAGTATTTT	CASSRSGALPAADTQYF
TRBV27	TRBD1	once	TRBJ2-3	TGTGCCAGCAGTCAGCATCTCACGGGACAGCCGTCATACCTCACAGATACGCAGTATTTT	CASSQHLTGQPSYLTDTQYF
TRBV28	TRBD1	.	TRBJ1-2	TGTGCCAGCAGACCGGTAGGGGGCGAAGTCTATGGCTACACCTTC	CASRPVGGEVYGYTF
TRBV21-1	.	.	TRBJ2-5	TGTGCCAGCAGCAAAGTCTCGAGGGTGGGGTTCCAAGAGACCCAGTACTTC	CASSKVSRVGFQETQYF
TRBV11-2	.	.	TRBJ2-1	TGTGCCAGCAGCTTAGATCACCTCGGCAATGAGCAGTTCTTC	CASSLDHLGNEQFF
TRBV5-4	TRBD2	.	TRBJ2-3	TGTGCCAGCAGCTTGAGACTAGCGGGGGGCACAGATACGCAGTATTTT	CASSLRLAGGTDTQYF
TRBV6-5	.	.	TRBJ1-2	TGTGCCAGCAGTAACAAAATACAGAGTAACTATGGCTACACCTTC	CASSNKIQSNYGYTF
TRBV15	.	.	TRBJ1-1	TGTGCCACCAGCAGGGACCCGGGGGGTGAAGCTTTCTTT	CATSRDPGGEAFF
TRBV30	.	few	TRBJ1-6	TGTGCCTGGAGACGAAGGTGGGGGCATAATTCACCCCTCCACTTT	CAWRRRWGHNSPLHF
TRBV9	.	.	TRBJ2-6	TGTGCCAGCAGCGTAGCCCAGGCTGGGGCCAACGTCCTGACTTTC	CASSVAQAGANVLTF
TRBV11-2	.	.	TRBJ2-5	TGTGCCAGCAGCTTACAGGAAGGGGGAGAGACCCAGTACTTC	CASSLQEGGETQYF
TRBV19	TRBD1	.	TRBJ1-5	TGTGCCAGTAGTATTGACAGGGACGGCAATCAGCCCCAGCATTTT	CASSIDRDGNQPQHF
TRBV18	.	.	TRBJ2-5	TGTGCCAGCTCACTGTTCTCAGGGAACCAAGAGACCCAGTACTTC	CASSLFSGNQETQYF
TRBV7-9	.	.	TRBJ2-3	TGTGCCAGCAGCTTAAGAGGGGGAGATACGCAGTATTTT	CASSLRGGDTQYF
TRBV5-1	TRBD1	.	TRBJ1-6	TGCGCCAGCAGCTTCACAGGGGCGCTCCATAATTCACCCCTCCACTTT	CASSFTGALHNSPLHF
TRBV19	.	few	TRBJ1-1	TGTGCCAGTAGTATAGGTCGAGGACAAAGGAACACTGAAGCTTTCTTT	CASSIGRGQRNTEAFF
TRBV18	.	.	TRBJ2-1	TGTGCCAGCTCACCGAGACTAGTAGATGAGCAGTTCTTC	CASSPRLVDEQFF
TRBV9	TRBD2	.	TRBJ2-6	TGTGCCAGCAGCGTAGCTAGAGGCGGGAGGAGCTCTGGGGCCAACGTCCTGACTTTC	CASSVARGGRSSGANVLTF
TRBV7-3	TRBD2	.	TRBJ2-5	TGTGCCAGCAGCCCCTCCGGGACTAGCGCCAGAGGGGAGACCCAGTACTTC	CASSPSGTSARGETQYF
TRBV10-1	.	.	TRBJ1-1	TGCGCCAGCAGGGCCCACGGGGACACTGAAGCTTTCTTT	CASRAHGDTEAFF
TRBV13	.	.	TRBJ2-5	TGTGCCAGCAACAGGAGGGGATCTCAAGAGACCCAGTACTTC	CASNRRGSQETQYF
TRBV19	TRBD2	.	TRBJ2-1	TGTGCCAGTAGTATCCAGCCCCTAGCGGGTAACAATGAGCAGTTCTTC	CASSIQPLAGNNEQFF
TRBV7-9	TRBD1	.	TRBJ1-4	TGTGCCAGCAGCCTACAGACAGGGGGGGGAGAAAAACTGTTTTTT	CASSLQTGGGEKLFF